The 19 T cell receptor beta chains listed next were all sequenced from one sample in a study of blood T cells in healthy people across ages. Using a J-beta primer mix together with a sample-barcoded 5' primer, a second PCR was run for roughly 6 to 12 cycles. TCRdb reprocessed the 5' RACE reads via MiXCR and lists one record per CDR3 protein. Found here are about 280,000 distinct CDR3 sequences, about 25% of them singletons; the top ten hold 29%. Specimen: blood. Source of these receptors: a woman in her 70s in good health.

This clonotype was recorded at least ten times. The CDR3 DNA sequence: TGTGCCAGCAGTTTGGGCGGGAGGGCCTACAATGAGCAGTTCTTC. Residues: CASSLGGRAYNEQFF. The genes are TRBV27 and TRBJ2-1, with 9 bases that match TRBD2. With 3 bases clipped from V and 2 bases from J, the junction kept 2 bases outside the gene matches. This CDR3 region has 15 residues. The germline V gene has CDR1 MNHEY and CDR2 SMNVEV (reference sequence).

The genes are TRBV10-3 and TRBJ1-1, with a tentative D call TRBD1 (5 bases). Deletions cut 4 bases from V and 5 bases from J, with 23 bases between. Germline CDR1 and CDR2: ENHRY and SYGVKD. The CDR3 totals 17 residues. The CDR3 nucleotides read TGTGCCATCAGTGGGTTCGAGGGGCAAGGGGAAAAAACTGAAGCTTTCTTT. Encoded protein: CAISGFEGQGEKTEAFF.

V and J are TRBV12-3 or TRBV12-4 and TRBJ2-1; no clear D. The CDR3 is made up of 12 amino acids. V was pared by 4 bases and J by 4 bases, with 5 bases between. CDR3 nucleotide sequence: TGTGCCAGCAGTTCCCAGTACAATGAGCAGTTCTTC. Amino acid sequence: CASSSQYNEQFF.

The chain carries TRBV4-1 and TRBJ2-3; D is perhaps TRBD2 (7 bases). V lost 1 base to trimming and J lost 5 bases, with 16 bases between them. Germline V gene lookup returns CDR1 MGHRA and CDR2 YSYEKL. The length of the CDR3 is 16 residues. The CDR3, as DNA: TGCGCCAGCAGCCAAGTCCTAGGGGGGGGTGAAGATACGCAGTATTTT. Protein: CASSQVLGGGEDTQYF.

This clonotype has just a few counts. A clone one base away is much larger, so this may be a read error. The chain carries TRBV29-1 and TRBJ2-5; 12 bases line up with TRBD2. Trimming cost V 7 bases and J 7 bases; bases outside gene matches: 10. In germline, CDR1 is SQVTM, CDR2 ANQGSEA. CDR3 length: 14 amino acids. The CDR3 region is CSGKGLAGEGTQYF. CDR3 DNA sequence: TGCAGCGGTAAGGGACTAGCGGGCGAAGGGACCCAGTACTTC.

In its sample, this clonotype was seen a few times. V and J are TRBV10-3 and TRBJ2-3; D remains ambiguous. CDR3 length equals 12 residues. CDR1 and CDR2 from the germline V gene are ENHRY and SYGVKD. V was clipped by 3 bases and J by 5 bases, with 6 bases between them. Here the CDR3 reads CAISDQGDTQYF. The CDR3 region has the DNA TGTGCCATCAGTGATCAAGGAGATACGCAGTATTTT.

This clonotype appeared a few times. J is TRBJ2-7 and V is TRBV6-2 or TRBV6-3; 8 bases are shared with TRBD2. The V and J ends lost 6 bases and 4 bases, in that order; junction bases with no gene match: 5. The CDR3 extends over 13 amino acids. CDR1 is MNHEY, CDR2 SVGEGT, per germline. CDR3: CASSVLAEYEQYF. The CDR3 region has the DNA TGTGCCAGCAGCGTACTAGCGGAGTACGAGCAGTACTTC.

This chain uses TRBV6-2 or TRBV6-3 with TRBJ1-4, with D perhaps TRBD1 (6 bases). Germline values: CDR1 MNHEY, CDR2 SVGEGT. CDR3 length: 15 amino acids. Trimming cost V 6 bases and J 4 bases, with 15 bases left between them. The CDR3 DNA follows: TGTGCCAGCAGAAAACCGGGACACCTTAATGAAAAACTGTTTTTT. It yields the protein CASRKPGHLNEKLFF.

This clonotype was counted many times. The J gene is TRBJ1-4, the V gene TRBV20-1; D may be TRBD1 (5 bases). V was clipped by 0 bases and J by 4 bases, with 15 bases between them. Per germline, CDR1 DFQATT and CDR2 SNEGSKA (reference sequence). The CDR3 contains 16 residues. DNA for the CDR3: TGCAGTGCTAGAGATCAGGGAGGGAGGCTTAATGAAAAACTGTTTTTT. This encodes CSARDQGGRLNEKLFF.

This chain uses TRBV27 with TRBJ2-2; 10 bases are a match to TRBD1. This CDR3 has 14 residues. V gave up 6 bases and J gave up 5 bases; unmatched junction bases: 3. Germline-derived CDR1 and CDR2 are MNHEY and SMNVEV (reference sequence). The CDR3 sequence is CASRGTGETGELFF. CDR3 bases: TGTGCCAGCAGAGGGACAGGGGAAACCGGGGAGCTGTTTTTT.

This clonotype was detected only a few times. V usage is TRBV4-1 and J usage is TRBJ2-2; 10 positions match TRBD2. Germline trimming cut 1 base from V and 7 bases from J; bases unmatched to any gene: 6. Germline CDR1 reads MGHRA; CDR2 reads YSYEKL. The CDR3 covers 16 residues. CDR3 region: CASSQVGTSVSGELFF. CDR3 nucleotide sequence: TGCGCCAGCAGCCAAGTGGGGACTAGCGTCAGCGGGGAGCTGTTTTTT.

This clonotype was counted only a few times. The chain employs TRBV4-1 and TRBJ2-5; D may be TRBD2 (6 bases). Germline CDR1 is MGHRA and CDR2 is YSYEKL. Trimming left V 0 bases short and J 5 bases short, with 10 bases between. The CDR3 is made up of 14 amino acids. CDR3 in DNA: TGCGCCAGCAGCCAAGAGGAGGGAAGGGAGACCCAGTACTTC. Residues: CASSQEEGRETQYF.

As to this clonotype: A much larger clone lies a single base off, so this may be a read error. The genes are TRBV10-3 and TRBJ2-5; 11 bases are a match to TRBD2. Germline assignment: CDR1 ENHRY and CDR2 SYGVKD. The CDR3 consists of 16 residues. The DNA for the CDR3 is TGTGCCTTCAGCGGCGGGACTAGCGGAGATGGAGAGACCCAGTACTTC. Protein product: CAFSGGTSGDGETQYF.

The genes are TRBV10-3 and TRBJ2-1, with 9 nucleotides matching TRBD2. Trimming at V came to 4 bases and at J to 0 bases, leaving 7 bases not matched to a gene. The CDR3 length is 17 residues. Germline loops: CDR1 ENHRY, CDR2 SYGVKD. The CDR3 DNA is TGTGCCATCAGTGTTATGGGACTAGCCGACTCCTACAATGAGCAGTTCTTC. Translation: CAISVMGLADSYNEQFF.

Of note for this clonotype: A much larger clone lies one base from this, so it may be a read error. The V gene is TRBV29-1, the J gene TRBJ2-5; no clear D gene. The CDR3 totals 10 residues. CDR1 SQVTM and CDR2 ANQGSEA come from the germline V gene. Trimming removed 6 bases from V and 4 bases from J, with 6 bases in between. Here the CDR3 DNA reads TGCAGCGTCGGCCCAGAGACCCAGTACTTC. It yields the protein CSVGPETQYF. The variable domain in full, completed from reference TRBV29-1 and TRBJ2-5, reads SAVISQKPSRDICQRGTSLTIQCQVDSQVTMMFWYRQQPGQSLTLIATANQGSEATYESGFVIDKFPISRPNLTFSTLTVSNMSPEDSSIYLCSVGPETQYFGPGTRLLVL.

In regard to this clonotype: A read error may produce the germline difference seen at one junction end. This chain joins TRBV28 and TRBJ2-5; D unclear. CDR1 and CDR2 from the germline V gene are MDHEN and SYDVKM. This CDR3 spans 16 amino acids. This chain's CDR3 is CASSLFLLTVQETPYF. The CDR3 coding sequence is TGTGCCAGCAGTTTATTCCTACTGACTGTACAAGAGACCCCGTACTTC.

V and J are TRBV29-1 and TRBJ2-1, with 7 bases matching TRBD2. The trim removed 3 bases at V and 8 bases at J, leaving 16 bases unmatched. Germline lookup yields CDR1 SQVTM and CDR2 ANQGSEA. The CDR3 extends over 16 amino acids. The CDR3 sequence: CSVEEQVLGGGDEQFF. The CDR3, as DNA: TGCAGCGTTGAGGAACAGGTCCTTGGGGGAGGGGATGAGCAGTTCTTC.

In this sample, this clonotype turned up a few times. V and J are TRBV5-1 and TRBJ2-1; the D gene is possibly TRBD1 (5 bases). The CDR3 runs 17 residues. The germline CDR1 and CDR2 sequences are SGHRS and YFSETQ. V shed 5 bases and J shed 8 bases, with 26 bases lying between them. CDR3 sequence reads: CASSYGQGSEASYEQFF. CDR3 coding DNA: TGCGCCAGCAGTTATGGGCAGGGATCTGAGGCTTCTTATGAGCAGTTCTTC. Full variable domain (missing parts from reference TRBV5-1 and TRBJ2-1): KAGVTQTPRYLIKTRGQQVTLSCSPISGHRSVSWYQQTPGQGLQFLFEYFSETQRNKGNFPGRFSGRQFSNSRSEMNVSTLELGDSALYLCASSYGQGSEASYEQFFGPGTRLTVL.

The J gene is TRBJ1-2, the V gene TRBV28; D uncertain. The CDR3 is 12 residues long. Germline V gene sequence: CDR1 MDHEN, CDR2 SYDVKM. With 10 bases removed from V and 6 bases from J, the gap between germline ends came to 15 bases. The CDR3 DNA follows: TGTGCCATCGAGAATTTGGAGGATGGCTACACCTTC. Amino acid sequence: CAIENLEDGYTF.